Presented here are 4 T cell receptor beta chains from one specimen sequenced in a study of cytomegalovirus exposure and HLA in healthy donors. Using immunoSEQ multiplex PCR, the repertoire was profiled, and TCRdb retains in-frame clones only, with some absent. Of about 130,000 clones listed, roughly 86% are singletons. Source material: PBMCs. These receptors all come from a man aged 25 to 40 in good health and CMV-seronegative.

Comments on this clone: Germline and junction disagree at one end, which may indicate a read error. J is TRBJ1-6 and V is TRBV19; D may be TRBD1 (6 bases). Germline V CDR1 and CDR2: LNHDA, SQIVND (reference sequence). The CDR3 is 15 residues long. CDR3 loop: CASRNRVSHNSPLHF. CDR3 sequence (DNA): TGTGCCAGCCGAAACAGGGTCTCCCATAATTCACCCCTCCACTTT.

The chain couples TRBV10-3 to TRBJ2-7, with 8 bases that match TRBD1. Germline CDR1 and CDR2: ENHRY and SYGVKD. The CDR3 sequence is 19 residues long. The junction had 17 bases not matched to a gene; V was cut back by 3 bases and J by 1 base. CDR3 DNA: TGTGCCATCAGTGATTATGTAGCATATCTAAGGGACAGGTCCTACGAGCAGTACTTC. Translation: CAISDYVAYLRDRSYEQYF.

The rearrangement uses TRBV27 and TRBJ2-5, with D possibly being TRBD2 (6 bases). The CDR3 is made up of 16 amino acids. Germline values: CDR1 MNHEY, CDR2 SMNVEV (reference sequence). Between the trimmed V and J ends, which lost 2 bases and 1 base, there was a span of 14 bases. The chain's CDR3 is CASSLGGPWLQETQYF. The CDR3 DNA sequence: TGTGCCAGCAGTTTAGGAGGGCCCTGGCTCCAAGAGACCCAGTACTTC.

This chain uses TRBV12-5 with TRBJ1-1, with 7 bases matching TRBD1. Germline loops: CDR1 LGHNT, CDR2 FRNRAP. The CDR3 loop spans 12 amino acids. After removal of 6 bases from V and 8 bases from J, the junction contained 6 bases not matched to a gene. CDR3 in amino acids: CASGGDSVEAFF. For the CDR3, the DNA is TGTGCTAGTGGCGGGGACAGCGTCGAAGCTTTCTTT. The full variable domain, in which reference TRBV12-5 and TRBJ1-1 provide the parts outside the CDR3, is DARVTQTPRHKVTEMGQEVTMRCQPILGHNTVFWYRQTMMQGLELLAYFRNRAPLDDSGMPKDRFSAEMPDATLATLKIQPSEPRDSAVYFCASGGDSVEAFFGQGTRLTVV.